This T cell receptor (beta chain) was captured by sequencing in a study of human T cells and chemical hapten exposure (TCRdb year 2021). Turning to the overall study: For sensitization, 2% DPC in acetone was applied to a 2 cm by 2 cm area of upper inner arm skin. Patients additionally received weekly therapeutic DPC doses to the scalp throughout the roughly 24-week study period. Patch testing was done on the upper back using Finn chambers containing 0.01% DPC, and results were scored after 6 days according to International Contact Dermatitis Research Group standards. Alopecia areata with under or over 50% scalp involvement, alopecia totalis and alopecia universalis were represented in the patient cohort, which was mostly female. The libraries were sequenced as a pool, and the TCR yield per sample differed mostly because of small variations in library volumes within the pool. Peripheral blood TCR repertoire changes were tracked in vivo in alopecia patients during primary and secondary sensitization to the hapten diphenylcyclopropenone (DPC). Blood samples were taken from patients before sensitization (week 0) and then at 2, 6 and about 24 weeks after DPC sensitization. Blood for TCR sequencing was provided by twenty-nine alopecia patients at one to four time points (pre-sensitization, 2, 6 and 24 weeks). Broader findings and caveats from the paper: Compared with pre-sensitization or healthy control sets, expanded TCRs formed significantly more large CDR3 similarity clusters, which is consistent with antigen-driven responses. Because every patient had alopecia, a presumed autoimmune disease, the patients' immune response might differ from that of healthy individuals. After repeated subsampling, the strength of the expansion versus patch-test correlation and the threshold at which it became significant changed. Patch test score was positively correlated with the number of PT1 expanded TCRs, with significance at thresholds 8, 16 and 32 but not at 4. DPC sensitization did not change how many TCRs were above 1 in 1000 frequency, and no evidence was found of alterations in global repertoire structure.

There are a few counts of this clonotype. What antigen it recognizes has not been identified. The input lacks base qualities; no much larger clone sits a single base away. The library relied on RACE. The run used a NextSeq 500. During library preparation, unique molecular identifiers were attached to individual cDNA molecules so that TCRs could be counted quantitatively and reproducibly. From each blood RNA sample, both TCR alpha and TCR beta chains were sequenced. The study's processing was this. Samples had a median of around 92,000 TCRs, with a range from roughly 23,224 to 700,000. The Decombinator software suite was used to annotate the V, J and CDR3 of the TCR reads. For PS versus PT1 abundance plots, all samples were subsampled to the same number of TCRs (28,000). TCRs were defined as expanded if absent before sensitization and observed at least eight times at the 2-week time point. Starting from the raw public reads, TCRdb applied fastp trimming at Q25, assembled clones with MiXCR and retained in-frame beta chains. Each entry merges the rows of one CDR3 protein and shows their most common DNA and genes. V and J calls and clone size were set by TCRdb, not the authors. This sample lists 95,000 or so distinct CDR3 sequences; roughly 11% were detected once. The ten largest account for 3% to 4% of the sample.

V and J are truncated by 1 base and 11 bases respectively, leaving an intervening sequence of 12 bases. The CDR3 runs 12 amino acids, cysteine and phenylalanine included. Here the CDR3 DNA is all that survives: 36 bases in frame from base 1. According to the study, the label for this sample's time point signals: patch test 2, 6 weeks after DPC sensitization. Taken with the paper, the label for treatment or condition translates to: therapeutic diphenylcyclopropenone sensitization with weekly scalp DPC. At each patch-test visit, blood was drawn before the patch test was applied. Patients were considered eligible if aged 18 to 70, diagnosed with alopecia and deemed suitable for DPC therapy, and patients were excluded if pregnant. Total RNA was isolated from unfractionated whole blood collected in Tempus Blood RNA tubes.

This chain joins TRBV12-3 or TRBV12-4 to TRBJ2-7; there is no confident call for the D gene. Sequencing used whole blood, obtained in connection with sensitization to the hapten diphenylcyclopropenone (DPC). This clonotype was sampled from a woman aged 40 to 50 with alopecia areata. Some clones in this sample may be carry-over from other donors' samples. The base sequence is TGTGCCAGCAGTTTAGGGATTGAGAGGAAGTACTTC. This gives the protein CASSLGIERKYF.